The 20 T cell receptor beta chains reported below all come from one sample, sequenced in a study of response to subunit inactivated influenza vaccine. One entry per CDR3 protein results from TCRdb running MiXCR on the RT-PCR reads. Of around 530,000 distinct CDR3 sequences in the sample, approximately 15% were seen once. Sequenced material: CD4+ T cells sorted from PBMCs, taken around 25 months after vaccination. Every receptor here comes from a man between 45 and 75 years old who received an inactivated influenza vaccine.

This clonotype has just a few counts. V usage is TRBV10-3 and J usage is TRBJ2-2; D might be TRBD2 (6 bases). CDR3 size: 15 residues. Per germline, CDR1 ENHRY and CDR2 SYGVKD. V lost 6 bases to trimming and J lost 8 bases, with 19 bases between them. The chain's CDR3 is CAISPSRKGGGELFF. CDR3 sequence (DNA): TGTGCCATCAGCCCTAGTCGGAAGGGAGGAGGGGAGCTGTTTTTT.

V gene TRBV2 combines with J gene TRBJ1-5, with 8 bases matching TRBD1. Germline loops: CDR1 SNHLY, CDR2 FYNNEI. J gave up 4 bases and V 6 bases, and 5 bases lay outside the gene matches. This CDR3 is built from 14 residues. The CDR3 here is CASSRTGINQPQHF. CDR3 bases: TGTGCCAGCAGCCGGACAGGGATTAATCAGCCCCAGCATTTT. Drawing the rest from reference TRBV2 and TRBJ1-5, the complete variable domain is EPEVTQTPSHQVTQMGQEVILRCVPISNHLYFYWYRQILGQKVEFLVSFYNNEISEKSEIFDDQFSVERPDGSNFTLKIRSTKLEDSAMYFCASSRTGINQPQHFGDGTRLSIL.

The chain couples TRBV5-6 to TRBJ1-5, with TRBD1 identical over 12 bases. After removal of 0 bases from V and 0 bases from J, the junction contained 7 bases not matched to a gene. Per the germline V gene, CDR1 is SGHDT and CDR2 is YYEEEE. The CDR3 has 19 residues. The CDR3 bases are TGTGCCAGCAGCTTGGTAGGGGACAGGGGGCCCTATAGCAATCAGCCCCAGCATTTT. This gives the protein CASSLVGDRGPYSNQPQHF.

V is TRBV12-5 and J is TRBJ2-1; D is uncertain. The germline gives CDR1 LGHNT, CDR2 FRNRAP. CDR3 length: 12 amino acids. Trimming pared 7 bases from V and 6 bases from J, leaving 10 bases between. The CDR3 sequence is CASASPINEQFF. The CDR3 DNA reads TGTGCTAGTGCCTCCCCGATCAATGAGCAGTTCTTC.

This clonotype was counted between two and nine times. The chain is built from TRBV7-3 and TRBJ2-3; tentative D call: TRBD1 (5 bases). The germline V and J ends were trimmed by 5 bases and 6 bases, with 15 bases remaining between them. The CDR3 is made up of 14 amino acids. From germline, CDR1 is SGHTA and CDR2 FQGTGA. This chain's CDR3 is CASSLTGSGDTQYF. As DNA, the CDR3 is TGTGCCAGCAGCCTCACCGGCTCAGGGGATACGCAGTATTTT.

This rearrangement joins TRBV20-1 to TRBJ2-2, with D possibly being TRBD1 or TRBD2 (6 bases each). Germline loops: CDR1 DFQATT, CDR2 SNEGSKA (reference sequence). V lost 6 bases and J lost 1, with 15 bases in between. This CDR3 is built from 15 residues. The CDR3: CSATVGGRNTGELFF. The CDR3 DNA sequence: TGCAGTGCGACAGTGGGGGGCAGGAACACCGGGGAGCTGTTTTTT.

This clonotype was picked up many times. This chain links TRBV4-1 with TRBJ2-3, with D perhaps TRBD1 (6 bases). The germline gives CDR1 MGHRA, CDR2 YSYEKL. Trimming stripped 4 bases from V and 5 bases from J, with 13 bases between. The CDR3 is made up of 14 amino acids. CDR3 amino acids: CASSLDRSVDTQYF. DNA of the CDR3: TGCGCCAGCAGCCTGGACAGAAGCGTAGATACGCAGTATTTT.

This clonotype was seen many times. The J gene is TRBJ1-5, the V gene TRBV7-2; 11 nucleotides agree with TRBD1. V dropped 3 bases and J dropped 7; count of bases not matched to a gene: 8. This CDR3 is built from 16 residues. Germline V gene data show CDR1 as SGHTA and CDR2 as FQGNSA. The CDR3 DNA reads as TGTGCCAGCAGCTTGGGGACAGGGGGTTTCAGCCAGCCCCAGCATTTT. It translates to CASSLGTGGFSQPQHF.

The chain has TRBV27 and TRBJ2-7, with D perhaps matching TRBD1 (6 bases). Germline lookup yields CDR1 MNHEY and CDR2 SMNVEV (reference sequence). This CDR3 has 14 amino acids. Between the trimmed V and J ends, which lost 7 bases and 2 bases, there was a span of 15 bases. For the CDR3, the DNA is TGTGCCAGCATGCCATCCAGGGGAACCTACGAGCAGTACTTC. Translated, it gives CASMPSRGTYEQYF.

This clonotype was recorded many times. CDR3 sequence reads: CASSQDKSSYNEQFF. CDR3 nucleotides: TGCGCCAGCAGCCAAGACAAGAGCTCCTACAATGAGCAGTTCTTC. The rearrangement uses TRBV4-3 and TRBJ2-1; D is unresolved. V gave up 0 bases and J gave up 0 bases, with 6 bases separating them. Germline CDR1 LGHNA, CDR2 YSLEER. CDR3 length: 15 residues.

The rearrangement joins TRBV29-1 to TRBJ2-2, with 8 bases matching TRBD1. From germline, CDR1 is SQVTM and CDR2 ANQGSEA. V was pared by 3 bases and J by 6 bases, with 3 bases of the junction left unmatched. This CDR3 is 13 amino acids long. The CDR3 DNA is TGCAGCGTTGACTTACAGGGGGCCGGGGAGCTGTTTTTT. It yields the protein CSVDLQGAGELFF.

This clonotype showed up just a few times. The rearrangement joins TRBV6-2 or TRBV6-3 to TRBJ2-1, with no clear D. Germline V lookup: CDR1 MNHEY, CDR2 SVGEGT. This CDR3 is 14 amino acids long. Trimming took off 3 bases at V and 4 bases at J, with 10 bases between the two ends. Here the CDR3 reads CASSYLRTYNEQFF. DNA of the CDR3: TGTGCCAGCAGTTATTTGCGTACATACAATGAGCAGTTCTTC.

V gene TRBV20-1 combines with J gene TRBJ2-7, with 7 bases aligning to TRBD2. Germline-derived CDR1 and CDR2 are DFQATT and SNEGSKA (reference sequence). The CDR3 runs 15 residues. J gave up 0 bases and V 4 bases, and 9 bases lay outside the gene matches. The CDR3 loop is CSATPGGGGSYEQYF. As DNA, the CDR3 is TGCAGTGCTACCCCGGGAGGAGGTGGCTCCTACGAGCAGTACTTC.

This rearrangement joins TRBV6-2 or TRBV6-3 to TRBJ1-1; TRBD1 might be the D (5 bases). CDR1 and CDR2 (germline): MNHEY, SVGEGT. The CDR3 runs to 15 residues. With 7 bases removed from V and 5 bases from J, the gap between germline ends came to 20 bases. DNA for the CDR3: TGTGCCAGCACCTCGCGGGGCGGGTCGTGGACTGAAGCTTTCTTT. Translating gives CASTSRGGSWTEAFF.

The sample holds a few counts of this clonotype. This chain joins TRBV2 and TRBJ2-3, with D possibly TRBD1 on 5 matching bases. CDR3 size: 15 residues. Germline loops: CDR1 SNHLY, CDR2 FYNNEI. The V gene lost 4 bases and the J gene lost 4 bases, with 15 bases spanning the gap. The CDR3 DNA reads TGTGCCAGCAGTGGCGCTAGGGGTGGTGCAGATACGCAGTATTTT. This sequence encodes CASSGARGGADTQYF.

The chain is built from TRBV6-5 and TRBJ2-7; the match to TRBD2 covers 9 bases. V gave up 0 bases and J gave up 5 bases; unmatched junction bases: 5. The germline gives CDR1 MNHEY, CDR2 SVGAGI. The CDR3 runs 15 residues. Here the CDR3 DNA reads TGTGCCAGCAGTTACTCACGCGGGGGGGTCCACGAGCAGTACTTC. The encoded protein is CASSYSRGGVHEQYF.

This clonotype came up a few times. This chain uses TRBV3-1 with TRBJ2-2; TRBD1 might be the D (6 bases). Trimming took 3 bases from V and 5 from J, leaving 13 bases between them. The CDR3 loop spans 15 amino acids. From germline, CDR1 is LGHDT and CDR2 YNNKEL (reference sequence). The CDR3 is CASSHTGTRTGELFF. The CDR3 DNA follows: TGTGCCAGCAGCCATACAGGGACCCGGACCGGGGAGCTGTTTTTT.

Remarks on this clonotype: A much larger clone is a single base away; this may be a read error. The chain uses TRBV4-3 and TRBJ2-1; 8 bases align to TRBD2. Germline loops: CDR1 LGHNA, CDR2 YSLEER. This CDR3 is built from 15 residues. The V gene end was trimmed by 0 bases and the J gene end by 8 bases; junction bases not matched to a gene: 6. The CDR3 bases are TGCGCCAGCAGCCAAGACAGCGGGGGTCACGATGAGCAGTTCTTC. Protein sequence: CASSQDSGGHDEQFF.

Ten or more counts support this clonotype. This chain uses TRBV12-3 or TRBV12-4 with TRBJ2-1, with TRBD2 matching 8 bases. With 8 bases clipped from V and 4 bases from J, the junction kept 7 bases outside the gene matches. This CDR3 contains 14 residues. DNA of the CDR3: TGTGCCAGCCTGGCGCGGGGGGCGTACAATGAGCAGTTCTTC. Translation: CASLARGAYNEQFF.

This clonotype was counted between two and nine times. The rearrangement joins TRBV5-1 to TRBJ1-1; no reliable D call. Germline lookup yields CDR1 SGHRS and CDR2 YFSETQ. The CDR3 has 16 amino acids. V gave up 0 bases and J gave up 0 bases, with 12 bases separating them. The CDR3 DNA reads as TGCGCCAGCAGCTTGGGGTTAGCGGGCTTGAACACTGAAGCTTTCTTT. Its translation: CASSLGLAGLNTEAFF.